This is a list of T cell receptor beta chains from one sample in a study of blood T cell repertoires in COVID-19. TCRdb's table, derived via immunoSEQ multiplex PCR, lists solely in-frame clones and lacks some. The data hold approximately 130,000 clones, with about 77% observed a single time. Specimen: peripheral blood. These receptors came from a human donor in a cohort sampled during active COVID-19. Each CDR3 is given with its conserved first and last residue. Each record gives: clone size, V gene, D gene, J gene, CDR3 protein, CDR3 DNA. The D gene is left open where the match is weak. Size values are once, few and many counts, or a class for expanded clones, and some rows have none.

few	TRBV7-2	TRBD1	TRBJ1-2	CASSSNRGSLYGYTF	TGTGCCAGCAGCTCAAACAGGGGGAGTTTGTATGGCTACACCTTC
few	TRBV7-2	.	TRBJ1-5	CASSSTGQAQPQHF	TGTGCCAGCAGCTCCACAGGTCAGGCTCAGCCCCAGCATTTT
.	TRBV19	TRBD1	TRBJ1-1	CASSRGTVGNTEAFF	TGTGCCAGTAGTAGGGGGACAGTGGGGAACACTGAAGCTTTCTTT
.	TRBV5-4	.	TRBJ1-3	CASSLGSPSGNTIYF	TGTGCCAGCAGCTTGGGGAGTCCCTCTGGAAACACCATATATTTT
.	TRBV27	TRBD1	TRBJ1-2	CASSYDRDAEGYTF	TGTGCCAGCAGTTACGACAGGGACGCGGAGGGCTACACCTTC
.	TRBV7-8	.	TRBJ2-7	CASSPGLAPYEQYF	TGTGCCAGCAGCCCAGGGCTAGCGCCGTACGAGCAGTACTTC
.	TRBV4-1	TRBD1	TRBJ1-2	CASSQDQDRGGTSGGYTF	TGCGCCAGCAGCCAAGATCAGGACAGGGGGGGAACGTCTGGCGGCTACACCTTC
.	TRBV7-9	TRBD1	TRBJ1-2	CASSLPGTGGHGYTF	TGTGCCAGCAGCTTACCGGGGACAGGGGGCCATGGCTACACCTTC
once	TRBV28	.	TRBJ1-1	CASSPPAGLNTEAFF	TGTGCCAGCAGTCCCCCGGCAGGCCTGAACACTGAAGCTTTCTTT
.	TRBV5-1	TRBD1	TRBJ1-1	CASSSGQGNTEAFF	TGCGCCAGCAGCTCGGGACAGGGGAACACTGAAGCTTTCTTT
.	TRBV5-1	.	TRBJ2-2	CASSLGTPNTGELFF	TGCGCCAGCAGCTTGGGGACACCGAACACCGGGGAGCTGTTTTTT
.	TRBV6-5	TRBD2	TRBJ2-2	CAMEIAGGLAGELFF	TGTGCCATGGAGATTGCGGGGGGGCTGGCCGGGGAGCTGTTTTTT
few	TRBV5-1	.	TRBJ2-5	CASSLGGSETQYF	TGCGCCAGCAGCTTGGGAGGCAGTGAGACCCAGTACTTC
.	TRBV18	TRBD1	TRBJ1-1	CASSPRDRQNTEAFF	TGTGCCAGCTCACCACGGGACAGACAAAACACTGAAGCTTTCTTT
few	TRBV2	.	TRBJ2-7	CASSRDRGRNEQYF	TGTGCCAGCAGTCGGGACCGGGGGAGAAACGAGCAGTACTTC
.	TRBV6-5	.	TRBJ1-1	CASILWESGGTEAFF	TGTGCCAGCATTTTGTGGGAATCCGGGGGCACTGAAGCTTTCTTT
.	TRBV19	TRBD2	TRBJ2-7	CASSKRLAGGSYEQYF	TGTGCCAGTAGTAAGCGGCTAGCGGGAGGGAGCTACGAGCAGTACTTC
.	TRBV7-2	.	TRBJ2-5	CASSDDGTSQETQYF	TGTGCCAGCAGCGATGATGGGACATCCCAAGAGACCCAGTACTTC
.	TRBV11-3	TRBD1	TRBJ2-3	CASSNRQGSTDTQYF	TGTGCCAGCAGCAACCGACAGGGGAGCACAGATACGCAGTATTTT
.	TRBV10-3	TRBD1	TRBJ2-1	CAISEGGTGGGNEQFF	TGTGCCATCAGTGAGGGCGGGACAGGGGGAGGCAATGAGCAGTTCTTC
few	TRBV7-3	.	TRBJ1-2	CASSLTPGQLGGYTF	TGTGCCAGCAGCTTAACCCCCGGACAGCTCGGGGGCTACACCTTC
.	TRBV3-1/TRBV3-2	.	TRBJ1-2	CASSPRGTNGYTF	TGTGCCAGCAGCCCGAGGGGGACTAATGGCTACACCTTC
.	TRBV6-5	TRBD2	TRBJ2-7	CASRDWSGRSEQYF	TGTGCCAGCCGGGATTGGAGCGGGAGATCCGAGCAGTACTTC
many	TRBV28	.	TRBJ1-3	CASSPPLRPSSGNTIYF	TGTGCCAGCAGCCCCCCTTTGAGGCCGTCCTCTGGAAACACCATATATTTT
.	TRBV4-1	.	TRBJ1-2	CASSQGINYGYTF	TGCGCCAGCAGCCAAGGTATCAACTATGGCTACACCTTC
.	TRBV7-8	.	TRBJ1-2	CASSLEGARGYTF	TGTGCCAGCAGCTTAGAGGGAGCGAGGGGCTACACCTTC
.	TRBV28	TRBD1	TRBJ1-2	CASSSWGQGYGYTF	TGTGCCAGCAGTTCCTGGGGACAGGGCTATGGCTACACCTTC
.	TRBV2	TRBD2	TRBJ2-2	CASSLGTSGRAGELFF	TGTGCCAGCAGTCTCGGGACTAGCGGGAGGGCCGGGGAGCTGTTTTTT
.	TRBV25-1	.	TRBJ1-2	CASSESGTSNYGYTF	TGTGCCAGCAGTGAGTCCGGGACATCTAACTATGGCTACACCTTC
.	TRBV4-3	.	TRBJ1-3	CASSQATIPGNTIYF	TGCGCCAGCAGCCAGGCCACTATACCTGGAAACACCATATATTTT
few	TRBV12-5	.	TRBJ2-2	CASGLQSFGELFF	TGTGCTAGTGGTTTGCAATCATTCGGGGAGCTGTTTTTT
.	TRBV3-1/TRBV3-2	TRBD2	TRBJ2-1	CASSPPGSAGGAYNEQFF	TGTGCCAGCAGCCCCCCAGGGTCAGCGGGGGGGGCCTACAATGAGCAGTTCTTC
few	TRBV27	TRBD2	TRBJ2-1	CASSGGEGSEQFF	TGTGCCAGCAGTGGGGGGGAGGGGAGCGAGCAGTTCTTC
.	TRBV9	.	TRBJ2-7	CASSVAAGDEQYF	TGTGCCAGCAGCGTAGCTGCCGGGGACGAGCAGTACTTC
.	TRBV15	TRBD1	TRBJ2-5	CATSSGGTGQETQYF	TGTGCCACCAGCAGTGGCGGGACAGGGCAAGAGACCCAGTACTTC
.	TRBV28	TRBD1	TRBJ2-7	CASSGQGAREQYF	TGTGCCAGCAGTGGACAGGGGGCGCGGGAGCAGTACTTC
.	TRBV10-3	TRBD1	TRBJ1-2	CAITRDRTNYGYTF	TGTGCCATCACCCGGGACAGAACTAACTATGGCTACACCTTC
.	TRBV11-3	TRBD1	TRBJ2-5	CASSSGQGLAQYF	TGTGCCAGCAGCTCCGGACAGGGTCTAGCCCAGTACTTC
.	TRBV5-1	.	TRBJ2-2	CASSRTELVSGELFF	TGCGCCAGCAGTAGGACAGAGCTTGTTTCCGGGGAGCTGTTTTTT
.	TRBV28	.	TRBJ2-1	CASSKGLTYNEQFF	TGTGCCAGCAGTAAGGGACTGACCTACAATGAGCAGTTCTTC
.	TRBV11-3	.	TRBJ1-5	CASSWVPRGSNQPQHF	TGTGCCAGCAGCTGGGTCCCCAGGGGTAGCAATCAGCCCCAGCATTTT
.	TRBV9	.	TRBJ2-2	CASSARGGESTGELFF	TGTGCCAGCAGCGCCCGAGGGGGGGAAAGCACCGGGGAGCTGTTTTTT